Reported below is one T cell receptor (beta chain). Through template switching, a universal primer site was introduced, and the cDNA contained unique molecular identifiers. TCRdb re-derived calls from the 5' RACE reads in MiXCR, one entry per CDR3 protein. The sample records 500,000 to 600,000 distinct CDR3 sequences, approximately 22% being singletons. The record originates from a study of identical twins. Another study also made use of these data, one on T cells expressing NK-cell markers. That report notes: Seven of the eight sequenced donors were HCMV-seropositive; one was seronegative. Nothing established the HCMV specificity of expanded NKG2C+ T cell clones.

The sequenced sample consisted of CD4+ T cells sorted from blood. The source is a woman aged 18-29 years in good health.

The CDR3 nucleotides read TGTGCCACCAGTGATCCCCCAGGGGCTCGAAACACCGGGGAGCTGTTTTTT. As protein: CATSDPPGARNTGELFF. The rearrangement links TRBV24-1 to TRBJ2-2; D may be TRBD1 (6 bases). This CDR3 is built from 17 residues. Germline CDR1 reads KGHDR; CDR2 reads SFDVKD. V was trimmed by 3 bases and J by 2 bases, leaving 15 bases between them.